A selection of T cell receptor beta chains follows, all from one sample in a study of CD8+ T cells in alopecia areata. Data came from immunoSEQ multiplex PCR; TCRdb stores just in-frame clones and leaves some out. The sample includes 150,000 to 200,000 clones, roughly 66% of them seen just once. The material was CD4+ T cells sorted from blood, obtained at week 24, from a patient treated with tofacitinib. The receptors were sampled from a human donor with alopecia areata. Both conserved end residues are part of each CDR3. Each record gives: clone size, D gene, J gene, V gene, CDR3 DNA, CDR3 protein. A D gene is named only where the DNA matches it firmly. The size field is filled for only some rows; it gives once, few, many or a size class.

once TRBD2 TRBJ2-3 TRBV7-3 TGTGCCAGCAGCCGAGGGGACTACTACACAGATACGCAGTATTTT CASSRGDYYTDTQYF
. TRBD2 TRBJ2-7 TRBV2 TGTGCCAGCAGGGTAGACCTAGCGGGGGCCTACGAGCAGTACTTC CASRVDLAGAYEQYF
. TRBD1 TRBJ2-7 TRBV6-1 TGTGCCAGCTTCGAGACAGGGGGATATTCCTACGAGCAGTACTTC CASFETGGYSYEQYF
once TRBD1 TRBJ1-6 TRBV30 TGTGCCTGGAGTCCCAGGACAGGCGGGAAGTCACCCCTCCACTTT CAWSPRTGGKSPLHF
. . TRBJ2-5 TRBV5-1 TGCGCCAGCAGCATGCCCGTAGAGACCCAGTACTTC CASSMPVETQYF
. . TRBJ1-1 TRBV27 TGTGCCAGCAGCCAGTATCCACAGGGAGAAGCTTTCTTT CASSQYPQGEAFF
. . TRBJ2-7 TRBV7-2 TGTGCCAGCAGCTTAGGTGGGGGACAAACCTACGAGCAGTACTTC CASSLGGGQTYEQYF
. . TRBJ1-6 TRBV23-1 TGCGCCAGCAGTCGCAGCAAGGGGTCTAATTCACCCCTCCACTTT CASSRSKGSNSPLHF
. . TRBJ1-4 TRBV7-2 TGTGCCAGCAGCTTAGTGAAGGCAGGATTTGAAAAACTGTTTTTT CASSLVKAGFEKLFF
. . TRBJ1-6 TRBV7-2 TGTGCCAGCAGCCCAACCCAAGTGGCACCCCTCCACTTT CASSPTQVAPLHF
. TRBD1 TRBJ2-7 TRBV29-1 TGCAGCGTTGGGAGGACAGGGAGCTCCTACGAGCAGTACTTC CSVGRTGSSYEQYF